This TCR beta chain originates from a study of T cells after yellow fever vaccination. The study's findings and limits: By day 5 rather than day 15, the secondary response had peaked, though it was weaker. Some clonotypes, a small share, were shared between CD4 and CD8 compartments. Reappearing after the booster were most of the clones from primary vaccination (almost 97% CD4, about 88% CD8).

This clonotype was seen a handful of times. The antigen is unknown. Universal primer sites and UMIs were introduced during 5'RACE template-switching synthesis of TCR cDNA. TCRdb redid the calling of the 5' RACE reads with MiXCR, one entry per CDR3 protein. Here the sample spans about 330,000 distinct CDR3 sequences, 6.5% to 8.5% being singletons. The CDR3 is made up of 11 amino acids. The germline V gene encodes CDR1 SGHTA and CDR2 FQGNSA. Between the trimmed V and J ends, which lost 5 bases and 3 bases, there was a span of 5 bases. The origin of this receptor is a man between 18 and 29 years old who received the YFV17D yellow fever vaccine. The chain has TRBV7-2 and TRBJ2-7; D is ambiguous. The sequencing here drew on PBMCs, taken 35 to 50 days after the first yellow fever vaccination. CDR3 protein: CASSLLYEQYF. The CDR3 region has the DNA TGTGCCAGCAGCCTACTCTACGAGCAGTACTTC.